This T cell receptor beta chain was captured by sequencing in a study of neurological immune-mediated disorders. General observations from the study: In HTLV-1-associated myelopathy, TCR clonal expansion was greatest, whereas multiple sclerosis had the least, falling below healthy controls. No sharing of CDR3 amino acid sequences was observed among expanded clones across subjects, suggesting private repertoires in all groups.

With V trimmed by 3 bases and J by 4 bases, 4 bases remained unmatched. CDR1 SGHDT and CDR2 YYEEEE come from the germline V gene. There are 16 residues in the CDR3. As for time point: longitudinal time-point 1 (baseline). Synthesis of cDNA used 5'RACE (with 10-nucleotide random UMIs). MiXCR was run by TCRdb on the 5' RACE reads, yielding one entry per CDR3 protein. The data show 60,000 to 90,000 distinct CDR3 sequences, with approximately 10% seen just once and about 9.6% held by the top ten. This clonotype was seen more than once but under ten times. Antigen specificity is unknown. This clonotype was obtained from a man between 25 and 39 years old in good health. The J gene is TRBJ2-1, the V gene TRBV5-6; 13 bases agree with TRBD2. Sequenced: PBMCs. The CDR3 DNA follows: TGTGCCAGCAGCTATGGACTAGCGGGGGAATACAATGAGCAGTTCTTC. Translation: CASSYGLAGEYNEQFF.